This TCR beta chain was sequenced during a study of blood T cell repertoires in COVID-19. Study context: Collection of acute and convalescent COVID-19 samples took place in the United States, Italy and Spain.

Authors' methods: Nucleated cell counts were estimated from reference gene primer amplification. Profiling relied on immunoSEQ multiplex PCR, and the TCRdb table lists in-frame clones only, not all of them. The DNA was the basis for D and trimming; V, J and clone size are from that table. The sample includes around 190,000 clones, about 88% seen only once; the top ten take about 18%. In Seattle, patients joined the study during active infection and were tracked longitudinally. V dropped 3 bases and J dropped 4; count of bases not matched to a gene: 9. Germline V gene lookup returns CDR1 KGHSH and CDR2 LQKENI. The CDR3 is 18 residues long.

This clonotype was sampled from a man aged 50 to 59 with COVID-19, enrolled during active disease. This chain joins TRBV18 and TRBJ2-3; TRBD2 matches 14 bases. Sequenced input: peripheral blood. In DNA, the CDR3 is TGTGCCAGCTCACCGTCCGGACTAGCGGGAGGTACCCCAGATACGCAGTATTTT. Translated, it gives CASSPSGLAGGTPDTQYF. The complete variable domain, with remaining parts taken from reference TRBV18 and TRBJ2-3, reads NAGVMQNPRHLVRRRGQEARLRCSPMKGHSHVYWYRQLPEEGLKFMVYLQKENIIDESGMPKERFSAEFPKEGPSILRIQQVVRGDSAAYFCASSPSGLAGGTPDTQYFGPGTRLTVL.